The T cell receptor (beta chain) described here comes from a study of T cells in Graves' hyperthyroidism and ophthalmopathy. Background on the study: Peripheral blood sampling occurred at initial diagnosis, before any treatment.

RNA transcripts served as the template for amplifying TCR beta CDR3 regions. HTBI primers drove first-round RT-PCR of the TCR CDR3. Each CDR3 protein gets one entry after TCRdb re-called the multiplex PCR reads with MiXCR. The sample has a few hundred thousand distinct CDR3 sequences; around 15% are singletons. This clonotype was seen repeatedly, ten times or more. Pregnant or lactating patients were excluded, as were those with uncontrolled infection or other autoimmune disease. There are 13 residues in the CDR3. V was clipped by 5 bases and J by 2 bases, with 10 bases between them. Germline values: CDR1 SGHTA, CDR2 FQGTGA.

Sequencing was carried out using blood. The chain uses TRBV7-3 and TRBJ2-7, with D possibly being TRBD1 (6 bases). The source of this sequence is a woman between 18 and 29 years old with Graves' hyperthyroidism. CDR3: CASSPTGTYEQYF. DNA for the CDR3: TGTGCCAGCAGCCCAACAGGGACCTACGAGCAGTACTTC.